These 24 T cell receptor beta chains originate from one sample sequenced in a study of T cell responses to AZD1222 COVID-19 vaccine. TCRdb keeps only in-frame clones here, not all; method: immunoSEQ multiplex PCR. The repertoire has under 150,000 clones, about 90% of them found once; the top ten carry 1.5% to 2%. The sample consisted of peripheral blood, taken 28 days after the second AZD1222 dose. These receptors were taken from an adult who received the AZD1222 COVID-19 vaccine.

This sequence joins TRBV18 and TRBJ1-1, with 10 bases aligning to TRBD1. CDR1 is KGHSH, CDR2 LQKENI, per germline. Trimming cost V 6 bases and J 0 bases; bases outside gene matches: 7. CDR3 length: 16 residues. The CDR3 sequence is CASSPGTGAMNTEAFF. CDR3 in DNA: TGTGCCAGCTCCCCCGGGACAGGGGCAATGAACACTGAAGCTTTCTTT. The full variable domain, with the rest looked up from reference TRBV18 and TRBJ1-1, is NAGVMQNPRHLVRRRGQEARLRCSPMKGHSHVYWYRQLPEEGLKFMVYLQKENIIDESGMPKERFSAEFPKEGPSILRIQQVVRGDSAAYFCASSPGTGAMNTEAFFGQGTRLTVV.

The chain couples TRBV5-6 to TRBJ1-1; perhaps TRBD1 as D (5 bases). This CDR3 spans 14 amino acids. Trimming removed 3 bases at V and 0 bases at J, with 9 bases between. Germline-derived CDR1 and CDR2 are SGHDT and YYEEEE. The CDR3 region has the DNA TGTGCCAGCAGCTCCGGGACGTTGAACACTGAAGCTTTCTTT. Amino acids: CASSSGTLNTEAFF.

This chain uses TRBV4-1 with TRBJ2-2; 8 bases agree with TRBD2. The germline V gene has CDR1 MGHRA and CDR2 YSYEKL. The J segment lost 6 bases and the V segment lost 1 base, leaving 4 bases of the junction unmatched. The CDR3 contains 15 residues. CDR3 nucleotide sequence: TGCGCCAGCAGCCAAGGAACGGGAGGGCCCGGGGAGCTGTTTTTT. Translation gives CASSQGTGGPGELFF.

J is TRBJ2-1 and V is TRBV9; 9 bases are shared with TRBD2. The germline CDR1 and CDR2 sequences are SGDLS and YYNGEE. Unmatched junction bases numbered 10, after V lost 7 bases and J lost 14 bases. There are 12 residues in the CDR3. In DNA form, the CDR3 reads TGTGCCAGCCGCGGGGGGGGCGATGGGAAGTTCTTC. This sequence encodes CASRGGGDGKFF.

The chain is built from TRBV5-1 and TRBJ1-4; possible D gene TRBD1, 5 bases. The CDR3 has 14 residues. The V gene's germline CDR1 is SGHRS and CDR2 YFSETQ. V gave up 4 bases and J gave up 0 bases, with 7 bases separating them. CDR3 amino acids: CASSGGTTNEKLFF. The CDR3, as DNA: TGCGCCAGCAGCGGGGGGACAACTAATGAAAAACTGTTTTTT.

This clone came up once. The chain combines TRBV11-3 with TRBJ1-1; 11 bases agree with TRBD1. The V segment lost 5 bases and the J segment 4 bases; nucleotides outside the gene matches: 12. CDR1 SGHNT and CDR2 YENEEA come from the germline V gene. The CDR3 sequence is 17 residues long. The CDR3 here is CASSPGQGARKGTEAFF. The CDR3 DNA is TGTGCCAGCAGCCCCGGACAGGGGGCGAGGAAGGGCACTGAAGCTTTCTTT.

V and J are TRBV28 and TRBJ1-5, with a possible D match to TRBD1 (5 bases). Germline CDR1 reads MDHEN; CDR2 reads SYDVKM. The ends were cut back, 5 bases at V and 2 bases at J, with 7 bases in the middle. The length of the CDR3 is 13 residues. The CDR3 sequence is CASSGGGNQPQHF. The DNA of the CDR3 is TGTGCCAGCAGTGGGGGAGGCAATCAGCCCCAGCATTTT.

V and J are TRBV10-3 and TRBJ2-3, with 11 bases that match TRBD2. Per the germline V gene, CDR1 is ENHRY and CDR2 is SYGVKD. The CDR3 is 16 amino acids. Trimming cost V 4 bases and J 3 bases; bases outside gene matches: 6. The CDR3 here is CAISVPSGGWTDTQYF. Here the CDR3 DNA reads TGTGCCATCAGTGTCCCTAGCGGGGGGTGGACAGATACGCAGTATTTT.

The chain carries TRBV7-2 and TRBJ2-5; D might be TRBD1 (5 bases). CDR1 is SGHTA and CDR2 is FQGNSA in the germline V gene. The CDR3 is 13 residues long. The ends were cut back, 3 bases at V and 5 bases at J, with 10 bases in the middle. Here the CDR3 DNA reads TGTGCCAGCAGCTTTTCGGCAGGGGAGACCCAGTACTTC. Its protein is CASSFSAGETQYF.

This clone was found once. This chain's CDR3 is CASGIASNTGELFF. CDR3 bases: TGTGCCAGCGGGATAGCGTCGAACACCGGGGAGCTGTTTTTT. The rearrangement joins TRBV27 to TRBJ2-2, with a tentative D call TRBD2 (5 bases). From germline, CDR1 is MNHEY and CDR2 SMNVEV (reference sequence). CDR3 length equals 14 residues. Trimming left V 8 bases short and J 0 bases short, with 10 bases between.

The rearrangement joins TRBV7-2 to TRBJ1-2; perhaps TRBD1 as D (6 bases). V lost 0 bases and J 2 bases, leaving 10 bases between the germline ends. Germline loops: CDR1 SGHTA, CDR2 FQGNSA. CDR3 length equals 15 residues. This CDR3 reads CASSLATGTNYGYTF. CDR3 nucleotide sequence: TGTGCCAGCAGCTTAGCCACCGGGACAAACTATGGCTACACCTTC.

The chain links TRBV18 to TRBJ2-1; D is possibly TRBD1 or TRBD2 (6 bases each). Per the germline V gene, CDR1 is KGHSH and CDR2 is LQKENI. V was shortened by 5 bases and J by 2 bases, with 13 bases between the two germline ends. This CDR3 contains 15 residues. In DNA form, the CDR3 reads TGTGCCAGCTCAAAGGGGGGTTCTACCTACAATGAGCAGTTCTTC. Its protein is CASSKGGSTYNEQFF.

The V and J genes are TRBV6-5 and TRBJ1-4; 8 nucleotides agree with TRBD1. The germline gives CDR1 MNHEY, CDR2 SVGAGI. The CDR3 length is 14 residues. With 4 bases clipped from V and 8 bases from J, the junction kept 6 bases outside the gene matches. The CDR3 spells CASSLTGEGEKLFF. DNA for the CDR3: TGTGCCAGCAGTTTGACAGGGGAGGGCGAAAAACTGTTTTTT.

The V and J genes are TRBV6-5 and TRBJ2-5, with a possible D match to TRBD2 (6 bases). V lost 6 bases to trimming and J lost 7 bases, with 9 bases between them. This CDR3 contains 11 residues. Germline V gives CDR1 MNHEY, CDR2 SVGAGI. The CDR3 loop is CASRRGGTQYF. The DNA of the CDR3 is TGTGCCAGCAGAAGGGGAGGGACCCAGTACTTC.

In DNA, the CDR3 is TGCAGCGTTGATAGTAAGGAGTCCCCCTACAATGAGCAGTTCTTC. Translating it yields CSVDSKESPYNEQFF. This chain joins TRBV29-1 and TRBJ2-1; unclear D gene. V was trimmed by 3 bases and J by 2 bases, leaving 14 bases between them. The CDR3 is 15 amino acids. The V gene's germline CDR1 is SQVTM and CDR2 ANQGSEA.

The rearrangement uses TRBV19 and TRBJ2-2; perhaps TRBD2 as D (6 bases). Germline lookup yields CDR1 LNHDA and CDR2 SQIVND (reference sequence). V gave up 8 bases and J gave up 3 bases, with 19 bases separating them. The CDR3 consists of 16 residues. The CDR3 spells CASEFRGRSDTGELFF. CDR3 DNA: TGTGCCAGTGAATTTCGGGGGAGGTCGGACACCGGGGAGCTGTTTTTT.

The J gene is TRBJ2-6, the V gene TRBV3-1 (or the pseudogene TRBV3-2); D might be TRBD1 (5 bases). Germline CDR1 reads LGHDT; CDR2 reads YNNKEL (reference sequence). V was pared by 1 base and J by 0 bases, with 7 bases between. The CDR3 extends over 16 amino acids. The CDR3 reads CASSQGQSSGANVLTF. CDR3 coding DNA: TGTGCCAGCAGCCAAGGACAGAGCTCTGGGGCCAACGTCCTGACTTTC.

This chain links TRBV19 with TRBJ2-3; TRBD2 might be the D (6 bases). The CDR3 is 17 residues long. Between the trimmed V and J ends, which lost 3 bases and 0 bases, there was a span of 16 bases. Looked up from germline, CDR1 is LNHDA and CDR2 is SQIVND (reference sequence). CDR3 in amino acids: CASSIRLAPASTDTQYF. The DNA of the CDR3 is TGTGCCAGTAGTATCCGGCTAGCGCCTGCTAGCACAGATACGCAGTATTTT. Supplemented by reference TRBV19 and TRBJ2-3, the full variable domain reads DGGITQSPKYLFRKEGQNVTLSCEQNLNHDAMYWYRQDPGQGLRLIYYSQIVNDFQKGDIAEGYSVSREKKESFPLTVTSAQKNPTAFYLCASSIRLAPASTDTQYFGPGTRLTVL.

The CDR3 nucleotides are TGTGCCAGCAGTCGGACTAGCGTATACAATGAGCAGTTCTTC. Its translation: CASSRTSVYNEQFF. The V call is TRBV6-2 or TRBV6-3, the J call TRBJ2-1, with 9 nucleotides matching TRBD2. J gave up 4 bases and V 5 bases, and 3 bases lay outside the gene matches. Germline values: CDR1 MNHEY, CDR2 SVGEGT. The CDR3 loop spans 14 amino acids.

This rearrangement joins TRBV11-2 to TRBJ1-1, with 9 bases aligning to TRBD1. This CDR3 has 14 amino acids. Germline loops: CDR1 SGHAT, CDR2 FQNNGV. The V gene end was trimmed by 4 bases and the J gene end by 2 bases; junction bases not matched to a gene: 2. The CDR3 loop reads CASSWGQGNTEAFF. The CDR3 coding sequence is TGTGCCAGCAGCTGGGGACAGGGTAACACTGAAGCTTTCTTT.

The chain uses TRBV5-1 and TRBJ1-1, with D unresolved. The CDR3 spans 14 residues. Germline loops: CDR1 SGHRS, CDR2 YFSETQ. Trimming removed 0 bases from V and 0 bases from J, with 6 bases in between. The CDR3 protein is CASSLGEVNTEAFF. In DNA, the CDR3 is TGCGCCAGCAGCTTGGGGGAGGTGAACACTGAAGCTTTCTTT.

J is TRBJ2-3 and V is TRBV10-3; D perhaps matches TRBD1 (6 bases). CDR1 and CDR2 (germline): ENHRY, SYGVKD. The CDR3 covers 16 residues. The V end lost 6 bases, the J end lost 0 bases, and 16 bases lay between the germline ends. CDR3 region: CAIRGRVGASTDTQYF. The CDR3 DNA reads TGTGCCATCAGGGGACGGGTGGGGGCTAGCACAGATACGCAGTATTTT.

This chain links TRBV6-6 with TRBJ1-5, with 7 nucleotides matching TRBD1. In germline, CDR1 is MNHNY, CDR2 SVGAGI (reference sequence). Trimming removed 4 bases from V and 5 bases from J; junction bases left unmatched: 8. The CDR3 consists of 15 residues. The CDR3 DNA sequence: TGTGCCAGCAGTTCCGCGGGACAGTACTATCAGCCCCAGCATTTT. It codes for CASSSAGQYYQPQHF.

The V gene is TRBV9, the J gene TRBJ2-1; tentatively, D is TRBD2 (8 bases). The germline gives CDR1 SGDLS, CDR2 YYNGEE. The CDR3 has 17 amino acids. V lost 4 bases and J lost 3, with 20 bases in between. The CDR3 is CASSPTGRGQGYNEQFF. The CDR3 DNA reads TGTGCCAGCAGCCCAACCGGGAGGGGGCAGGGCTACAATGAGCAGTTCTTC.